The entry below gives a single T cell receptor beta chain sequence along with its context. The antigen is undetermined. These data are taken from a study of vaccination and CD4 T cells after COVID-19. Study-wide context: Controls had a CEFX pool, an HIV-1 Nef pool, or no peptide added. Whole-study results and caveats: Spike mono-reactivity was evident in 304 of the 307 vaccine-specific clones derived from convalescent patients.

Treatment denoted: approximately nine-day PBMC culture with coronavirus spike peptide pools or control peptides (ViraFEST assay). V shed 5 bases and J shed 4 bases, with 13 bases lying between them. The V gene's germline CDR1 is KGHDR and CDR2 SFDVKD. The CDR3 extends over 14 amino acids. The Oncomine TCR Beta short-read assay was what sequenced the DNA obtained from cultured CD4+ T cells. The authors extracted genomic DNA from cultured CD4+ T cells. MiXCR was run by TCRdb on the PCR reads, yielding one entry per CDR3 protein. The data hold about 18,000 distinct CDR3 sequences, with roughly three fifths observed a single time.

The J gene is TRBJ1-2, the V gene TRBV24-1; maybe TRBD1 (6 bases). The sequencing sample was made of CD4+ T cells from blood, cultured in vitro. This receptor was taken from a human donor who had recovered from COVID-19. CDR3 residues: CATSATGSFYGYTF. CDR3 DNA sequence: TGTGCCACCAGTGCCACAGGGAGTTTCTATGGCTACACCTTC.